Detailed here is one TCR beta chain. This sample was included in a study of T cell changes during pregnancy in multiple sclerosis. The CDR3 has 15 residues. The germline gives CDR1 SNHLY, CDR2 FYNNEI. Deletions cut 1 base from V and 2 bases from J, with 12 bases between. The data were produced by immunoSEQ multiplex PCR, yet TCRdb's version contains in-frame clones alone and is incomplete. The table lists about 55,000 clones, roughly 94% of them singletons. Source: CD8+ T cells from peripheral blood mononuclear cells, taken after pregnancy. The V and J genes are TRBV2 and TRBJ2-7, with a possible D match to TRBD2 (5 bases). The clonotype originates from a female donor with multiple sclerosis, enrolled in a pregnancy study. The DNA of the CDR3 is TGTGCCAGCAGTGAAGGGTTTAGCGCTGCCTACGAGCAGTACTTC. Translating gives CASSEGFSAAYEQYF.